This is a list of T cell receptor beta chains from one sample in a study of T-cell reconstitution after alpha-beta-depleted transplantation in children. Via MiXCR, TCRdb re-called the PCR reads, giving one row per CDR3 protein. Of more than 550,000 distinct CDR3 sequences listed, 10% were seen once; the top ten hold about 4%. Here the sequenced sample was PBMCs from the stem cell graft donor, taken from the stem cell graft. The receptor source for this set is a human donor who donated a stem cell graft to a child with acute myeloid leukemia. Each CDR3 is given with its conserved first and last residue. The D gene is left open where the match is weak. The listing skips clone size in some rows; elsewhere it reads once, few, many or a size class.

- | TRBD2 | TRBJ2-7 | 15 | TRBV5-1 | TGCGCCAGCAGCCCCGGGACTACGGGCCCGGCCGAGCAGTACTTC | CASSPGTTGPAEQYF
few | - | TRBJ1-2 | 11 | TRBV20-1 | TGCAGTGCCATAGCCCGCGATGGCTACACCTTC | CSAIARDGYTF
few | - | TRBJ1-3 | 15 | TRBV28 | TGTGCCAGCAGTTTAGCTCAGATTGGGGGAAACACCATATATTTT | CASSLAQIGGNTIYF
few | TRBD1 | TRBJ1-2 | 13 | TRBV4-3 | TGCGCCAGCAGCCCGCGTCCCGGGACAGGGGACACCTTC | CASSPRPGTGDTF
many | - | TRBJ1-1 | 15 | TRBV9 | TGTGCCAGCAGCCCCCTCGCCGTGGGGGAAGGTGAAGCTTTCTTT | CASSPLAVGEGEAFF
many | TRBD2 | TRBJ2-1 | 16 | TRBV6-5 | TGTGCCAGCAGTGGCCCCGGTAGCGGGATATCAGATGAGCAGTTCTTC | CASSGPGSGISDEQFF
many | - | TRBJ1-1 | 14 | TRBV20-1 | TGCAGTGCTAGAGATAAACAGGCTAACACTGAAGCTTTCTTT | CSARDKQANTEAFF
- | TRBD2 | TRBJ2-5 | 13 | TRBV3-1 | TGTGCCAGCAGCCGGGGACTAGAGGCGGCCCAGTACTTC | CASSRGLEAAQYF
many | - | TRBJ1-1 | 15 | TRBV7-8 | TGTGCCAGCAGCTTAAGTGAGGGCCGTGGCACTGAAGCTTTCTTT | CASSLSEGRGTEAFF
many | TRBD2 | TRBJ2-6 | 17 | TRBV10-3 | TGTGCCATCAGTTCTAGCGGGAGTTTCTCTGGGGCCAACGTCCTGACTTTC | CAISSSGSFSGANVLTF
- | TRBD1 | TRBJ2-1 | 18 | TRBV7-8 | TGTGCCAGCAGCCACGCATTGCGACCGGGACAGGGCTTCAATGAGCAGTTCTTC | CASSHALRPGQGFNEQFF
- | - | TRBJ2-7 | 15 | TRBV7-2 | TGTGCCAGCAGCCGGGGGACAGTCCTCTCCTACGAGCAGTACTTC | CASSRGTVLSYEQYF
- | TRBD2 | TRBJ2-3 | 15 | TRBV2 | TGTGCCAGCAGAGCTAGCGGGAGCTACACAGATACGCAGTATTTT | CASRASGSYTDTQYF
many | TRBD1 | TRBJ1-2 | 15 | TRBV28 | TGTGCCAGCAGTCACGGACAGGCCAGTGGCTATGGCTACACCTTC | CASSHGQASGYGYTF
many | - | TRBJ2-1 | 19 | TRBV4-3 | TGCGCCAGCAGCCAAGACCGGGACACCGGACAGAGCTCCTACAATGAGCAGTTCTTC | CASSQDRDTGQSSYNEQFF
few | - | TRBJ2-3 | 14 | TRBV5-1 | TGCGCCAGCAGTTTGGAAGCCCCGTGGGATACGCAGTATTTT | CASSLEAPWDTQYF
many | - | TRBJ2-3 | 16 | TRBV12-3/TRBV12-4 | TGTGCCAGCAGTTACCCCGCCCTAGCGTCAGGGGATACGCAGTATTTT | CASSYPALASGDTQYF
few | - | TRBJ2-7 | 15 | TRBV7-2 | TGTGCCAGCAGCTTGGACCTTAGGAGCTCCTACGAGCAGTACTTC | CASSLDLRSSYEQYF
- | TRBD1 | TRBJ2-7 | 14 | TRBV15 | TGTGCCACCAACCCGACAGGGGGCTCCTACGAGCAGTACTTC | CATNPTGGSYEQYF
few | TRBD2 | TRBJ2-3 | 16 | TRBV12-3/TRBV12-4 | TGTGCCAGCAGACCACCGGGACTAGCGGGGCCAGATACGCAGTATTTT | CASRPPGLAGPDTQYF
- | - | TRBJ2-1 | 12 | TRBV11-3 | TGTGCCAGCAGCTTAGATGGGGGGGCGATATTCTTC | CASSLDGGAIFF
- | - | TRBJ2-2 | 15 | TRBV30 | TGTGCCTCGGTTAACGCGGTGCCCCACACCGGGGAGCTGTTTTTT | CASVNAVPHTGELFF
- | - | TRBJ2-7 | 13 | TRBV5-1 | TGCGCCAGCAGCTTGGGAATCGTCTACGAGCAGTACTTC | CASSLGIVYEQYF
many | - | TRBJ1-4 | 13 | TRBV20-1 | TGCAGTGCTTCCGGGACGCCTAATGAAAAACTGTTTTTT | CSASGTPNEKLFF